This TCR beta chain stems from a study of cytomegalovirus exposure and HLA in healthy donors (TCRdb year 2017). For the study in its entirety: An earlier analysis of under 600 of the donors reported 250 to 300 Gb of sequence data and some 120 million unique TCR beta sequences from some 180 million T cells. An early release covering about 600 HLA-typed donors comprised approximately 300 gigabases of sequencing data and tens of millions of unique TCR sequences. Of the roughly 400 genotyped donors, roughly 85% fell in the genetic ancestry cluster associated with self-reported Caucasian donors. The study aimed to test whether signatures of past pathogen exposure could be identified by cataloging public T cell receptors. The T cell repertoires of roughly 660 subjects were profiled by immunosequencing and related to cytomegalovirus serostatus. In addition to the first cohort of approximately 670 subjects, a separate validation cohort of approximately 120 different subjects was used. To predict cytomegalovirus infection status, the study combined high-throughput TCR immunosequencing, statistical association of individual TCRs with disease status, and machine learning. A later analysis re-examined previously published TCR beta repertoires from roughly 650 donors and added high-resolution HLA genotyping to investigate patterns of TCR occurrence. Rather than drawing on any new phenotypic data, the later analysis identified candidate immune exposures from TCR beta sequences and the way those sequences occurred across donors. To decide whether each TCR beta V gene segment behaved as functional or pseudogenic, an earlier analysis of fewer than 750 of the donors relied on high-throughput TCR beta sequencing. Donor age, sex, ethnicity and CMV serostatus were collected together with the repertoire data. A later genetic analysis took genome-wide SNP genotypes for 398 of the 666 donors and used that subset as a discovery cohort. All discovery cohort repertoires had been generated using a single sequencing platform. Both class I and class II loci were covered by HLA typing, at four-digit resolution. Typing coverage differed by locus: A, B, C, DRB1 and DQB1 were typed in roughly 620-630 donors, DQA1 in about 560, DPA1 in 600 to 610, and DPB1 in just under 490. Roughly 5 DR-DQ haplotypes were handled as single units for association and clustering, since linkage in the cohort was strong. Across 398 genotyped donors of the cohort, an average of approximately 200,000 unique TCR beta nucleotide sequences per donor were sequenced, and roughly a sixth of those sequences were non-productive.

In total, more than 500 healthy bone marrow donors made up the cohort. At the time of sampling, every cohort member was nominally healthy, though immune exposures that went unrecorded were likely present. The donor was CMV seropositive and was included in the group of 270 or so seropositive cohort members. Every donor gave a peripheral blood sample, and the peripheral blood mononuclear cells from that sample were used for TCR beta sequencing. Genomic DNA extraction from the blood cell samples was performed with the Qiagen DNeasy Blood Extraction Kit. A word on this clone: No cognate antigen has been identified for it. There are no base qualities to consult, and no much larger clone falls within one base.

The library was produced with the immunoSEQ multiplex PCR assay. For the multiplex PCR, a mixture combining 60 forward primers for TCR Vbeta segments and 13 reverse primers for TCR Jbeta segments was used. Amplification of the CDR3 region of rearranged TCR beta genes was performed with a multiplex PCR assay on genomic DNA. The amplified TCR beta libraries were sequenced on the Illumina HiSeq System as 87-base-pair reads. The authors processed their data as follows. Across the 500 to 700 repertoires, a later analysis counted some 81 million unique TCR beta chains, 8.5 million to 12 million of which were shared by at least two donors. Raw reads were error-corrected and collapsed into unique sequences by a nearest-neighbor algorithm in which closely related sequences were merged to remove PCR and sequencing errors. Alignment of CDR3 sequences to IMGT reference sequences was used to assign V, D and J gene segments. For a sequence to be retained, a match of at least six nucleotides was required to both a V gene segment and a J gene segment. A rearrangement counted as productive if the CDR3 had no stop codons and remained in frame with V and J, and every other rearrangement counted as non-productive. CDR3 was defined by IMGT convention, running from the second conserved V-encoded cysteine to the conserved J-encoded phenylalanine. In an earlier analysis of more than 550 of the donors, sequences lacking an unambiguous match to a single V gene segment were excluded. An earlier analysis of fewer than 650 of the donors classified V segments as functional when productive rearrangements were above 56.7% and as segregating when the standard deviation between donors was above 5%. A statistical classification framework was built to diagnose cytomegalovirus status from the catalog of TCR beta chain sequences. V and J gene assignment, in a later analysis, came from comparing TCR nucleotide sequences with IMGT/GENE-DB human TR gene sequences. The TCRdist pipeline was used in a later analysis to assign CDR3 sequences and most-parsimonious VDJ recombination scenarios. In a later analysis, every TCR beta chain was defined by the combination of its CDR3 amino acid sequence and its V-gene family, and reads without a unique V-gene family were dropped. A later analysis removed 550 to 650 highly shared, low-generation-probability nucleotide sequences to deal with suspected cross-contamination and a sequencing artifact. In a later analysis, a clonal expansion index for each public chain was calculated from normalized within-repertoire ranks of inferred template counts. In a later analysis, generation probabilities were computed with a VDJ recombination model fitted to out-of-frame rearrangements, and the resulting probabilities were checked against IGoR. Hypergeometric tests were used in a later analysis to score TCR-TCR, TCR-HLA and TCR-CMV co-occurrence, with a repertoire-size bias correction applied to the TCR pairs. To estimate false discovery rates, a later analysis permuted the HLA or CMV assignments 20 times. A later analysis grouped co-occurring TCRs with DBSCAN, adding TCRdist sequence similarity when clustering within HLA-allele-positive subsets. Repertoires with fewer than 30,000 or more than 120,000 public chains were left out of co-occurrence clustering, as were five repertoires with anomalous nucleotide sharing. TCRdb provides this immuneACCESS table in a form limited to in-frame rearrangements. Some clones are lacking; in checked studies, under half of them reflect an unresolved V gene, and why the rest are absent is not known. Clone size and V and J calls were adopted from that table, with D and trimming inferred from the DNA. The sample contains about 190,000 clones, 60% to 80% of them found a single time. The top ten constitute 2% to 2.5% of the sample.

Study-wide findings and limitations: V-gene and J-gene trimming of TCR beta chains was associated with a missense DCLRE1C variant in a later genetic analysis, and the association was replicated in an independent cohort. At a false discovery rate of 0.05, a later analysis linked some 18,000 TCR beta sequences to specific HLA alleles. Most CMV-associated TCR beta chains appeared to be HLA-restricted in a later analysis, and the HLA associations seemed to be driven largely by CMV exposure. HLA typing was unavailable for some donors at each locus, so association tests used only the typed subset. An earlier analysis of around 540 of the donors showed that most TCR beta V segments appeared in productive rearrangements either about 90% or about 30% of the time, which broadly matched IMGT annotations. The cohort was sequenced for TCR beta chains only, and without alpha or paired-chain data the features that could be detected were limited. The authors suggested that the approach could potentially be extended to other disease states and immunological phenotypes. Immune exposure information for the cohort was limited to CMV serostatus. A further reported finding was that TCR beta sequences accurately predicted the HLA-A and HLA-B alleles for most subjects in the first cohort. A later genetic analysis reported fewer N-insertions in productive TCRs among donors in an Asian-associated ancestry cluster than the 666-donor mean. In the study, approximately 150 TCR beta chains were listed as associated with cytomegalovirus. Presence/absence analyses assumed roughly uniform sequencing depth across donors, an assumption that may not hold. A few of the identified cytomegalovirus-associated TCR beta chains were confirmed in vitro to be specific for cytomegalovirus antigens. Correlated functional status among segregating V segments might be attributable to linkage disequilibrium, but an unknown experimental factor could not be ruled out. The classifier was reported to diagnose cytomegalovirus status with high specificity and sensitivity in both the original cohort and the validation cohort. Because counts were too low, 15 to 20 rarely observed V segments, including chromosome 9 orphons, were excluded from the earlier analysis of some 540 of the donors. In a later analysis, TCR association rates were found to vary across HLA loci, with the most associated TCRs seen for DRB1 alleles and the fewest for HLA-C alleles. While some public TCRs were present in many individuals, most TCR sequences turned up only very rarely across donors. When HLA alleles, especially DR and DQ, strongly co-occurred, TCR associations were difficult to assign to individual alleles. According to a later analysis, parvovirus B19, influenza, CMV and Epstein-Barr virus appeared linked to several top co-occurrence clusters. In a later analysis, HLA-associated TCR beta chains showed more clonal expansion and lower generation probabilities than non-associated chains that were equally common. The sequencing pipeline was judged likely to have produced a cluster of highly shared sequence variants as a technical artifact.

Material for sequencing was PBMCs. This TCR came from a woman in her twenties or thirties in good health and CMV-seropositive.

The CDR3 protein is CASSVGGGGNTEAFF. The nucleotide sequence reads TGTGCCAGCAGCGTAGGAGGAGGGGGCAACACTGAAGCTTTCTTT. Recombination joined TRBV9 with TRBJ1-1; 7 of the junction bases match TRBD1. At the junction V is shortened by 0 bases and J by 2 bases; bases outside the gene matches: 4. The germline V gene gives CDR1 as SGDLS and CDR2 as YYNGEE. From the cysteine up to the phenylalanine, the CDR3 has a length of 15 residues. Only CDR3 DNA is held: 45 bases, read in frame from base 1.